The text below deals with one T cell receptor (beta chain). The antigen is not known. Germline V gene sequence: CDR1 SNHLY, CDR2 FYNNEI. This CDR3 is 12 amino acids long. V gave up 6 bases and J gave up 3 bases, with 9 bases separating them. Amplified TCR beta CDR3 regions derived from RNA transcripts. Researchers ran a first-round RT-PCR on the TCR CDR3 using the HTBI primer set. TCRdb redid the calling of the multiplex PCR reads with MiXCR, one entry per CDR3 protein. The sample carries nearly 750,000 distinct CDR3 sequences, about 35% recorded once. This record belongs to a study of T cells in Graves' hyperthyroidism and ophthalmopathy. It was considered stable Graves' hyperthyroidism when ophthalmopathy did not progress within 18 months. The hyperthyroidism was newly diagnosed and had lasted under 2 months; the patients were aged 18 to 65. General observations from the study: Onset of ophthalmopathy came a median approximately 6.5 months after the model predicted it.

Sequences were obtained from blood. The sequence was obtained from a woman in her 40s with Graves' hyperthyroidism. The gene calls are TRBV2 and TRBJ2-7; D is unclear. Here the CDR3 DNA reads TGTGCCAGCAGAGGTCCGGGCTACGAGCAGTACTTC. Translation gives CASRGPGYEQYF.